This T cell receptor (beta chain) was obtained from a study of siplizumab effects on memory and regulatory T cells. The study's findings and limits: Siplizumab significantly decreased alloreactive sequences from unstimulated CD4+ memory cells. Just a small share of alloreactive clones was traced back to unstimulated subsets. There was no confirmation of the suppressive function of proliferating Tregs from siplizumab cultures. A mean of roughly 70% of mappable alloreactive CD4+ clones were Treg-derived with siplizumab, compared with 26.9% in controls.

For this clone: No antigen is known for it.

The data were produced by immunoSEQ multiplex PCR, yet TCRdb's version contains in-frame clones alone and is incomplete. The sample yields more than 85,000 clones, 85% to 90% seen once. Deletions cut 1 base from V and 2 bases from J, with 9 bases between. Germline V CDR1 and CDR2: MNHNS, SASEGT. This CDR3 spans 14 amino acids. The receptor's source is a human donor in good health. The chain has TRBV6-1 and TRBJ2-7; no clear D. The sample taken for sequencing was CD4+ T cells sorted from blood. The CDR3 DNA reads TGTGCCAGCAGTGAAGGACCTCGGGCCTACGAGCAGTACTTC. Amino acid sequence: CASSEGPRAYEQYF.